Each of the 5 T cell receptor beta chains below was sequenced from the same sample in a study of cytomegalovirus exposure and HLA in healthy donors. The PCR had 60 Vbeta and 13 Jbeta primers. Sequencing was performed with immunoSEQ multiplex PCR; in TCRdb, only in-frame clones are kept and a portion is missing. The sample yields roughly 110,000 clones, around four fifths seen once. Sequencing used PBMCs. These receptors were taken from a man aged 25-45 years in good health and CMV-seronegative.

The chain recombines TRBV6-5 with TRBJ1-2, with D tentatively TRBD1 (6 bases). Germline-derived CDR1 and CDR2 are MNHEY and SVGAGI. Trimming shortened V by 5 bases and J by 1 base, and 8 bases separated the two germline ends. The CDR3 spans 13 residues. Written as DNA, the CDR3 is TGTGCCAGCAGTCAGGGGCATAACTATGGCTACACCTTC. Translated: CASSQGHNYGYTF.

This rearrangement joins TRBV5-1 to TRBJ2-5, with 13 bases fitting TRBD2. V lost 4 bases to trimming and J lost 0 bases; unmatched junction nucleotides: 9. The germline V gene encodes CDR1 SGHRS and CDR2 YFSETQ. The CDR3 covers 18 residues. The CDR3 coding sequence is TGCGCCAGCAGCCTCAGGTCGGGGACTAGCGGGAACCAAGAGACCCAGTACTTC. Translated: CASSLRSGTSGNQETQYF.

In its sample, this clone was seen a few times. This rearrangement joins TRBV4-1 to TRBJ1-4, with D hard to call. The CDR3 is made up of 12 amino acids. Germline CDR1 reads MGHRA; CDR2 reads YSYEKL. The V gene lost 3 bases and the J gene lost 7 bases, with 6 bases spanning the gap. CDR3 sequence: CASSQGREKLFF. The CDR3 DNA reads TGCGCCAGCAGCCAGGGCCGTGAAAAACTGTTTTTT.

The genes are TRBV6-5 and TRBJ1-1, with a tentative D call TRBD1 (5 bases). This CDR3 has 13 residues. V was shortened by 5 bases and J by 8 bases, with 15 bases between the two germline ends. Germline assignment: CDR1 MNHEY and CDR2 SVGAGI. CDR3 coding DNA: TGTGCCAGCAGTCCAGGGTCGTGGGGAGAAGCTTTCTTT. Its translation: CASSPGSWGEAFF.

V usage is TRBV5-1 and J usage is TRBJ1-2, with a possible D match to TRBD1 (5 bases). Germline assignment: CDR1 SGHRS and CDR2 YFSETQ. The CDR3 runs to 14 residues. V dropped 3 bases and J dropped 4 bases, with 13 bases sitting between them. CDR3 nucleotide sequence: TGCGCCAGCAGCTCTGAGGTCGGGGGCTATGGCTACACCTTC. The encoded protein is CASSSEVGGYGYTF.